Presented here are 18 T cell receptor beta chains from one specimen sequenced in a study of shared clonotypes between healthy human individuals. The protocol was immunoSEQ multiplex PCR, while the TCRdb copy is restricted to in-frame clones and leaves out a portion. The sample has approximately 840,000 clones, 95% to 97% seen once; the top ten hold 0.2% to 0.25%. CD45RO negativity and positive selection for CCR7 defined naive CD8 cells, a population that excluded terminally differentiated effector memory CD45RA+ cells. The sequenced sample consisted of naive CD8+ T cells sorted from blood. These receptors were collected from a man aged 25 to 45 in good health.

V gene TRBV7-9 combines with J gene TRBJ2-3; TRBD1 is a possible D gene (6 bases). Germline V lookup: CDR1 SEHNR, CDR2 FQNEAQ (reference sequence). Between the trimmed V and J ends, which lost 4 bases and 6 bases, there was a span of 11 bases. This CDR3 contains 13 residues. CDR3 amino acids: CASSSHRVDTQYF. In DNA form, the CDR3 reads TGTGCCAGCAGCTCACACAGGGTGGATACGCAGTATTTT.

Notes on this clone: The same CDR3 is also encoded by other DNA sequences in this sample. The V and J genes are TRBV9 and TRBJ2-7, with D hard to call. The CDR3 is made up of 15 amino acids. Germline V lookup: CDR1 SGDLS, CDR2 YYNGEE. The V end was cut by 0 bases, the J end by 0 bases, with 10 bases between. CDR3 in amino acids: CASSVEGSSSYEQYF. For the CDR3, the DNA is TGTGCCAGCAGCGTAGAAGGAAGTAGCTCCTACGAGCAGTACTTC.

The CDR3 DNA reads TGTGCCAGCAGTGAGACAGGGGCAGGGGTACAGTTCTTC. Protein product: CASSETGAGVQFF. The gene calls are TRBV6-1 and TRBJ2-1; 8 bases are a match to TRBD1. Germline CDR1 and CDR2: MNHNS and SASEGT. This CDR3 has 13 amino acids. Losses at the gene ends were 3 bases for V and 13 bases for J; bases not matched to a gene: 8.

As for this clone: Within the sample, other DNA sequences also encode this same CDR3. J is TRBJ1-5 and V is TRBV21-1. TRBV21-1 is termed a pseudogene. CDR3 length: 13 residues. The CDR3 coding sequence is TGTGCCAGCAACTTCAGCCGTAATCAGCCCCAGCATTTT. This codes for CASNFSRNQPQHF.

The chain is built from TRBV27 and TRBJ2-2; D is unresolved. Deletions cut 3 bases from V and 9 bases from J, with 11 bases between. The CDR3 sequence is 13 residues long. Germline values: CDR1 MNHEY, CDR2 SMNVEV (reference sequence). The CDR3 reads CASSLRQARELFF. The CDR3 DNA follows: TGTGCCAGCAGTTTGCGTCAGGCCAGGGAGCTGTTTTTT.

The gene calls are TRBV6-5 and TRBJ2-2; 8 bases line up with TRBD2. CDR1 MNHEY and CDR2 SVGAGI come from the germline V gene. The trim removed 3 bases at V and 3 bases at J, leaving 0 bases unmatched. CDR3 length: 14 residues. CDR3 region: CASSYSGDTGELFF. The CDR3 region has the DNA TGTGCCAGCAGTTATAGCGGGGACACCGGGGAGCTGTTTTTT.

This chain joins TRBV5-5 and TRBJ2-7; D may be TRBD2 (6 bases). V was cut by 3 bases and J by 0 bases, with 10 bases left in between. The CDR3 length is 14 residues. Germline CDR1 SGHKS, CDR2 YYEKEE (reference sequence). CDR3 protein: CASSSGLSSYEQYF. Here the CDR3 DNA reads TGTGCCAGCAGCTCGGGACTGAGCTCCTACGAGCAGTACTTC.

The V call is TRBV5-1, the J call TRBJ2-1; 10 bases line up with TRBD2. Germline loops: CDR1 SGHRS, CDR2 YFSETQ. Losses at the gene ends were 4 bases for V and 0 bases for J; bases not matched to a gene: 19. The CDR3 contains 21 residues. As DNA, the CDR3 is TGCGCCAGCAGCCCGGGCGAGGTAGGACTAGCGGCACCCAGCTCCTACAATGAGCAGTTCTTC. Protein sequence: CASSPGEVGLAAPSSYNEQFF.

The chain carries TRBV29-1 and TRBJ1-2; D possibly corresponds to TRBD1 (5 bases). Germline loops: CDR1 SQVTM, CDR2 ANQGSEA. This CDR3 is built from 14 residues. V lost 4 bases, J lost 7 bases, and 19 bases lay in between. The CDR3 sequence: CSVGPNRDGPGYTF. CDR3 bases: TGCAGCGTTGGCCCTAACCGGGACGGTCCTGGCTACACCTTC.

The V call is TRBV7-2, the J call TRBJ1-5; possibly TRBD1 for D (6 bases). The V gene lost 4 bases and the J gene lost 2 bases, with 12 bases spanning the gap. Germline V lookup: CDR1 SGHTA, CDR2 FQGNSA. The CDR3 is 15 amino acids. The CDR3 reads CASSSGAQRNQPQHF. CDR3 bases: TGTGCCAGCAGCTCAGGGGCCCAGCGCAATCAGCCCCAGCATTTT.

This rearrangement joins TRBV15 to TRBJ2-7, with 7 bases that match TRBD1. The CDR3 extends over 16 amino acids. The germline V gene has CDR1 LNHNV and CDR2 YYDKDF (reference sequence). J gave up 4 bases and V 0 bases, and 9 bases lay outside the gene matches. The CDR3 loop is CATSRDRGGGWYEQYF. The CDR3 DNA is TGTGCCACCAGCAGAGATAGAGGGGGCGGCTGGTACGAGCAGTACTTC. The variable domain in full, completed from reference TRBV15 and TRBJ2-7, reads DAMVIQNPRYQVTQFGKPVTLSCSQTLNHNVMYWYQQKSSQAPKLLFHYYDKDFNNEADTPDNFQSRRPNTSFCFLDIRSPGLGDTAMYLCATSRDRGGGWYEQYFGPGTRLTVT.

This chain links TRBV7-8 with TRBJ2-7, with TRBD2 matching over 7 bases. The length of the CDR3 is 14 residues. Trimming at V came to 7 bases and at J to 4 bases, leaving 10 bases not matched to a gene. Looked up from germline, CDR1 is SGHVS and CDR2 is FQNEAQ. The chain's CDR3 is CASIPGGLSYEQYF. CDR3 nucleotides: TGTGCCAGCATCCCGGGAGGTCTTAGTTACGAGCAGTACTTC.

The chain joins TRBV2 to TRBJ2-7; D perhaps matches TRBD2 (5 bases). Deletions cut 3 bases from V and 7 bases from J, with 7 bases between. The CDR3 consists of 11 residues. Per germline, CDR1 SNHLY and CDR2 FYNNEI. CDR3 amino acids: CASSDTGEQYF. CDR3 DNA sequence: TGTGCCAGCAGTGATACGGGGGAGCAGTACTTC. The full variable domain, rest sourced from reference TRBV2 and TRBJ2-7, is EPEVTQTPSHQVTQMGQEVILRCVPISNHLYFYWYRQILGQKVEFLVSFYNNEISEKSEIFDDQFSVERPDGSNFTLKIRSTKLEDSAMYFCASSDTGEQYFGPGTRLTVT.

Of note for this clone: Additional DNA sequences in this sample encode the identical CDR3. The chain's CDR3 is CASSLVASYEQYF. Written as DNA, the CDR3 is TGTGCCAGCAGCTTAGTCGCCTCCTACGAGCAGTACTTC. V gene TRBV11-2 combines with J gene TRBJ2-7; no clear D gene. Looked up from germline, CDR1 is SGHAT and CDR2 is FQNNGV. The V gene lost 1 base and the J gene lost 0 bases, with 4 bases spanning the gap. The CDR3 extends over 13 amino acids.

The J gene is TRBJ2-1, the V gene TRBV4-1, with TRBD1 matching 9 bases. Germline V gives CDR1 MGHRA, CDR2 YSYEKL. J gave up 6 bases and V 3 bases, and 6 bases lay outside the gene matches. This CDR3 has 15 residues. Here the CDR3 reads CASSHRDRAFNEQFF. The CDR3, as DNA: TGCGCCAGCAGCCATCGGGACAGGGCGTTCAATGAGCAGTTCTTC.

This clone was recorded once. V gene TRBV10-2 combines with J gene TRBJ2-1; D not certain. The CDR3 totals 11 residues. The V end lost 4 bases, the J end lost 9 bases, and 7 bases lay between the germline ends. Germline V lookup: CDR1 WSHSY, CDR2 SAAADI. CDR3 in amino acids: CASSGHFEQFF. The CDR3 region has the DNA TGCGCCAGCAGTGGCCACTTTGAGCAGTTCTTC.

This clone was recorded once. J is TRBJ1-1 and V is TRBV25-1; TRBD1 matches at 7 bases. Germline V gene data show CDR1 as MGHDK and CDR2 as SYGVNS. CDR3 length equals 15 residues. The V segment lost 1 base and the J segment 6 bases; nucleotides outside the gene matches: 8. The CDR3 nucleotides read TGTGCCAGCAGTGAATTCGAGACAGGGAGATCTGAAGCTTTCTTT. Its protein product is CASSEFETGRSEAFF.

V and J are TRBV29-1 and TRBJ2-2, with TRBD2 identical over 9 bases. The germline CDR1 and CDR2 sequences are SQVTM and ANQGSEA. The V and J ends lost 4 bases and 5 bases, in that order; junction bases with no gene match: 2. This CDR3 region has 13 residues. The CDR3 nucleotides are TGCAGCGTTGTAGCGGGAGAGACCGGGGAGCTGTTTTTT. This gives the protein CSVVAGETGELFF.